The next 22 T cell receptor beta chains were all read from a single sample in a study of T cell repertoires in cytomegalovirus infection. One entry per CDR3 protein results from TCRdb running MiXCR on the reads. The sample gives more than 500,000 distinct CDR3 sequences, approximately 15% of which show up once; 20% to 30% is in the top ten. The source material was CD8+ T cells from PBMCs. These receptors all stem from a human donor in good health (CMV status not recorded). Some clones in this sample may be carry-over from other donors' samples.

This clonotype came up many times. The gene calls are TRBV11-1 and TRBJ2-7, with D unresolved. The V gene lost 3 bases and the J gene lost 4 bases, with 13 bases spanning the gap. Germline lookup yields CDR1 SGHAT and CDR2 FQDESV (reference sequence). The CDR3 has 14 residues. CDR3 protein: CASSLPQSTYEQYF. In nucleotides, the CDR3 is TGTGCCAGCAGCTTGCCTCAGTCAACTTACGAGCAGTACTTC.

The chain uses TRBV7-9 and TRBJ2-7; D possibly corresponds to TRBD1 (5 bases). The CDR3 is made up of 13 amino acids. V was trimmed by 4 bases and J by 6 bases, leaving 13 bases between them. Germline loops: CDR1 SEHNR, CDR2 FQNEAQ (reference sequence). DNA of the CDR3: TGTGCCAGCAGCTCCTCCCTCAGGGCCGAGCAGTACTTC. Translated: CASSSSLRAEQYF.

This clonotype was counted ten times or more. This chain joins TRBV2 and TRBJ2-7; 10 bases line up with TRBD1. Germline loops: CDR1 SNHLY, CDR2 FYNNEI. The ends lost 8 bases at V and 3 bases at J; junction bases unmatched: 4. The CDR3 contains 13 residues. CDR3 DNA sequence: TGTGCCAGCTCGGGGGACAGGGGCTACGAGCAGTACTTC. Translating it yields CASSGDRGYEQYF.

A few counts support this clonotype. The chain combines TRBV9 with TRBJ1-5, with 9 nucleotides matching TRBD1. The V and J ends lost 3 bases and 3 bases, in that order; junction bases with no gene match: 7. Germline V gene lookup returns CDR1 SGDLS and CDR2 YYNGEE. The CDR3 has 16 amino acids. The CDR3 DNA sequence: TGTGCCAGCAGCGAGGGGGGGACAGGGCACAATCAGCCCCAGCATTTT. This gives the protein CASSEGGTGHNQPQHF.

The chain recombines TRBV12-3 or TRBV12-4 with TRBJ2-3; TRBD2 matches 14 bases. The CDR3 has 18 residues. The V and J ends lost 5 bases and 6 bases, in that order; junction bases with no gene match: 13. The CDR3 here is CASSRTSGGSRSSDTQYF. CDR3 DNA sequence: TGTGCCAGCAGTCGGACTAGCGGGGGGTCCCGGTCATCCGATACGCAGTATTTT.

This clonotype showed up many times. The chain recombines TRBV28 with TRBJ2-7, with a weak D call TRBD1 (5 bases). The ends were cut back, 5 bases at V and 3 bases at J, with 20 bases in the middle. The CDR3 has 16 amino acids. In germline, CDR1 is MDHEN, CDR2 SYDVKM. Here the CDR3 DNA reads TGTGCCAGCAGTCCCCCTCACATCAGGGCCAGCTACGAGCAGTACTTC. It yields the protein CASSPPHIRASYEQYF.

This clonotype showed up many times. The V gene is TRBV5-6, the J gene TRBJ2-1; 8 positions agree with TRBD2. The CDR3 covers 15 residues. Germline V gene data show CDR1 as SGHDT and CDR2 as YYEEEE. With V trimmed by 5 bases and J by 2 bases, 6 bases remained unmatched. As DNA, the CDR3 is TGTGCCAGCAGGTCCACTAGCGGCCCCTACAATGAGCAGTTCTTC. It specifies CASRSTSGPYNEQFF. Looking up the rest from reference TRBV5-6 and TRBJ2-1 gives the full variable domain: DAGVTQSPTHLIKTRGQQVTLRCSPKSGHDTVSWYQQALGQGPQFIFQYYEEEERQRGNFPDRFSGHQFPNYSSELNVNALLLGDSALYLCASRSTSGPYNEQFFGPGTRLTVL.

The sample holds a few counts of this clonotype. V and J are TRBV19 and TRBJ1-2; D is perhaps TRBD1 (5 bases). In germline, CDR1 is LNHDA, CDR2 SQIVND (reference sequence). V lost 5 bases and J 3 bases, leaving 22 bases between the germline ends. The CDR3 has 17 residues. For the CDR3, the DNA is TGTGCCAGTAGTGGTCTCGACTATCACCTGGGACACTATGGCTACACCTTC. This encodes CASSGLDYHLGHYGYTF.

Only a few counts were recorded for this clonotype. This chain uses TRBV5-1 with TRBJ2-7; TRBD2 might be the D (5 bases). This CDR3 has 15 residues. The germline V gene encodes CDR1 SGHRS and CDR2 YFSETQ. Deletions cut 7 bases from V and 4 bases from J, with 21 bases between. This CDR3 reads CASSREGSPSYEQYF. As DNA, the CDR3 is TGCGCCAGCTCACGTGAGGGAAGCCCCTCTTACGAGCAGTACTTC.

In this sample, this clonotype turned up many times. V is TRBV28 and J is TRBJ2-1; possible D gene TRBD1, 5 bases. CDR1 is MDHEN and CDR2 is SYDVKM in the germline V gene. CDR3 length: 12 amino acids. With 5 bases removed from V and 11 bases from J, the gap between germline ends came to 13 bases. CDR3 in DNA: TGTGCCAGCAGTCTTACAGGTACCCAGCAGTTCTTC. It specifies CASSLTGTQQFF.

This clonotype was found many times. This chain links TRBV6-2 or TRBV6-3 with TRBJ2-1, with 12 nucleotides matching TRBD2. CDR1 is MNHEY, CDR2 SVGEGT, per germline. This CDR3 region has 19 residues. With V trimmed by 1 base and J by 7 bases, 14 bases remained unmatched. CDR3 DNA sequence: TGTGCCAGCAGTTACTTGTCCCGGACTAGCGGGGCGGGGGGGAATGAGCAGTTCTTC. Encoded protein: CASSYLSRTSGAGGNEQFF.

Here the CDR3 reads CASNGLRTGKGANVLTF. CDR3 bases: TGTGCCAGTAACGGACTGAGGACAGGGAAAGGGGCCAACGTCCTGACTTTC. The rearrangement joins TRBV19 to TRBJ2-6; 8 nucleotides line up with TRBD1. Per the germline V gene, CDR1 is LNHDA and CDR2 is SQIVND (reference sequence). The CDR3 consists of 17 residues. V dropped 7 bases and J dropped 4; count of bases not matched to a gene: 12.

This clonotype has a handful of counts. The J gene is TRBJ2-1, the V gene TRBV20-1, with 7 nucleotides matching TRBD2. Losses at the gene ends were 2 bases for V and 1 base for J; bases not matched to a gene: 2. Germline V gives CDR1 DFQATT, CDR2 SNEGSKA (reference sequence). CDR3 length: 14 residues. CDR3 in amino acids: CSARRLASYNEQFF. Written as DNA, the CDR3 is TGCAGTGCTAGAAGACTAGCTTCCTACAATGAGCAGTTCTTC.

A remark on this clonotype: Because it lacks the conserved phenylalanine or tryptophan at the end, this CDR3 is likely a read error. This chain joins TRBV9 and TRBJ2-7, with D unclear. Trimming removed 3 bases from V and 3 bases from J, with 10 bases in between. In germline, CDR1 is SGDLS, CDR2 YYNGEE. The CDR3 length is 13 residues. In DNA, the CDR3 is TGTGCCAGCAGCGATGGCCGCGACTACGAGCAGTACTTA. Its translation is CASSDGRDYEQYL.

The table lists this clonotype with many counts. The V gene is TRBV7-9, the J gene TRBJ1-2; possibly TRBD1 for D (5 bases). The CDR3 is 14 residues long. Germline CDR1 is SEHNR and CDR2 is FQNEAQ (reference sequence). Trimming cost V 4 bases and J 7 bases, with 16 bases left between them. The CDR3 protein is CASSSPRDFSGYTF. For the CDR3, the DNA is TGTGCCAGCAGCTCTCCGAGGGACTTCTCTGGCTACACCTTC. Complete variable domain (other parts from reference TRBV7-9 and TRBJ1-2): DTGVSQNPRHKITKRGQNVTFRCDPISEHNRLYWYRQTLGQGPEFLTYFQNEAQLEKSRLLSDRFSAERPKGSFSTLEIQRTEQGDSAMYLCASSSPRDFSGYTFGSGTRLTVV.

The chain carries TRBV27 and TRBJ2-7; TRBD2 might be the D (5 bases). The CDR3 is 15 residues long. Trimming left V 2 bases short and J 0 bases short, with 11 bases between. CDR1 and CDR2 (germline): MNHEY, SMNVEV (reference sequence). CDR3 nucleotide sequence: TGTGCCAGCAGTTTAAAAAGGCTAGCCTCCTACGAGCAGTACTTC. Its translation: CASSLKRLASYEQYF.

This clonotype was counted between two and nine times. The chain uses TRBV16 and TRBJ2-1, with 10 nucleotides matching TRBD2. The V and J ends lost 0 bases and 7 bases, in that order; junction bases with no gene match: 6. The CDR3 is 16 amino acids. The V gene's germline CDR1 is KGHSY and CDR2 FQNENV. The CDR3 nucleotides read TGTGCCAGCAGCCAATCTTCTAGCGGGAGTCGTAATGAGCAGTTCTTC. Translation: CASSQSSSGSRNEQFF. Variable domain in full (rest from reference TRBV16 and TRBJ2-1): GEEVAQTPKHLVRGEGQKAKLYCAPIKGHSYVFWYQQVLKNEFKFLISFQNENVFDETGMPKERFSAKCLPNSPCSLEIQATKLEDSAVYFCASSQSSSGSRNEQFFGPGTRLTVL.

The chain is built from TRBV27 and TRBJ2-2; possible D gene TRBD2, 6 bases. With 7 bases removed from V and 0 bases from J, the gap between germline ends came to 9 bases. Germline lookup yields CDR1 MNHEY and CDR2 SMNVEV (reference sequence). CDR3 length: 14 residues. The DNA for the CDR3 is TGTGCCAGCATGTGGGGGGCGAACACCGGGGAGCTGTTTTTT. It translates to CASMWGANTGELFF.

This clonotype was found many times. V usage is TRBV5-5 and J usage is TRBJ1-5; D unclear. Germline values: CDR1 SGHKS, CDR2 YYEKEE (reference sequence). This CDR3 contains 16 residues. V was shortened by 4 bases and J by 6 bases, with 20 bases between the two germline ends. The DNA for the CDR3 is TGTGCCAGCAGCACCGGCGGGGTCGGCGGAAGTCAGCCCCAGCATTTT. Its protein product is CASSTGGVGGSQPQHF.

This clonotype was counted many times. The chain combines TRBV12-3 or TRBV12-4 with TRBJ2-7, with 9 positions matching TRBD1. This CDR3 region has 14 residues. The J segment lost 6 bases and the V segment lost 3 bases, leaving 6 bases of the junction unmatched. CDR3 protein: CASSFSGTGSEQYF. The CDR3 DNA is TGTGCCAGCAGTTTCTCCGGGACAGGGTCCGAGCAGTACTTC.

This clonotype appeared many times. The rearrangement uses TRBV28 and TRBJ2-7; 8 bases align to TRBD2. Germline V gene data show CDR1 as MDHEN and CDR2 as SYDVKM. This CDR3 has 15 amino acids. V was pared by 4 bases and J by 1 base, with 6 bases of the junction left unmatched. The CDR3 is CASSSRASGSYEQYF. The CDR3 DNA reads as TGTGCCAGCAGTTCCCGGGCTAGCGGGTCCTACGAGCAGTACTTC.

This sequence joins TRBV9 and TRBJ1-1; 8 positions agree with TRBD1. With V trimmed by 3 bases and J by 6 bases, 10 bases remained unmatched. The CDR3 covers 15 residues. Per germline, CDR1 SGDLS and CDR2 YYNGEE. CDR3 DNA: TGTGCCAGCAGCGGCCCGACAGGGGCCGGGGCTGAAGCTTTCTTT. This gives the protein CASSGPTGAGAEAFF.